The clone carrying this TCR beta chain was found many times. The antigen remains unidentified. This specimen comes from a study of Graves' ophthalmopathy and Graves' hyperthyroidism. Overall study results and limits: Among thyroid clonotypes expanded above 0.001 frequency, most also appeared in blood.

The CDR3 loop spans 14 amino acids. Between the trimmed V and J ends, which lost 2 bases and 0 bases, there was a span of 7 bases. CDR1 is LNHDA, CDR2 SQIVND, per germline (reference sequence). Hyperthyroidism is called stable when no ophthalmopathy develops within 18 months of follow-up. PBMCs stemmed from 9 to 10 ml of fresh peripheral blood. Transcripts of RNA were the source for amplifying TCR beta CDR3 regions. Investigators did first-round RT-PCR with HTBI primers, then second-round multiplex PCR. MiXCR, run by TCRdb on the multiplex PCR reads, gives a single entry per CDR3 protein. The sample lists hundreds of thousands of distinct CDR3 sequences, roughly 21% occurring once.

The rearrangement uses TRBV19 and TRBJ1-1; no clear D. Input material: peripheral blood. This receptor was obtained from a woman under 30 with stable Graves' hyperthyroidism. The CDR3: CASSITKMNTEAFF. The DNA for the CDR3 is TGTGCCAGTAGTATAACCAAGATGAACACTGAAGCTTTCTTT.